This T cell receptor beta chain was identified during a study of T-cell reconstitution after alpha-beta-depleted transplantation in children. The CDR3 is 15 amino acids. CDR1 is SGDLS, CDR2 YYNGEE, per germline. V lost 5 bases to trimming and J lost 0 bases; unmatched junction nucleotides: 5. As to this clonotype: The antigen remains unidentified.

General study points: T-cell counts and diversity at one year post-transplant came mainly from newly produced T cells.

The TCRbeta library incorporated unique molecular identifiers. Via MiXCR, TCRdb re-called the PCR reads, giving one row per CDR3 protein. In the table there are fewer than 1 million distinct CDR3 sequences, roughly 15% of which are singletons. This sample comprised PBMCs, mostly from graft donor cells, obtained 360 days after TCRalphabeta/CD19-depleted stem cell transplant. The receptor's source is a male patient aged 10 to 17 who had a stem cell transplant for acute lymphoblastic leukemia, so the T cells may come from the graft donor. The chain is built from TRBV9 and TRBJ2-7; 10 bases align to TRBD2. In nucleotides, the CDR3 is TGTGCCAGCAGTGGACTAGCGGAGTCCTCCTACGAGCAGTACTTC. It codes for CASSGLAESSYEQYF.